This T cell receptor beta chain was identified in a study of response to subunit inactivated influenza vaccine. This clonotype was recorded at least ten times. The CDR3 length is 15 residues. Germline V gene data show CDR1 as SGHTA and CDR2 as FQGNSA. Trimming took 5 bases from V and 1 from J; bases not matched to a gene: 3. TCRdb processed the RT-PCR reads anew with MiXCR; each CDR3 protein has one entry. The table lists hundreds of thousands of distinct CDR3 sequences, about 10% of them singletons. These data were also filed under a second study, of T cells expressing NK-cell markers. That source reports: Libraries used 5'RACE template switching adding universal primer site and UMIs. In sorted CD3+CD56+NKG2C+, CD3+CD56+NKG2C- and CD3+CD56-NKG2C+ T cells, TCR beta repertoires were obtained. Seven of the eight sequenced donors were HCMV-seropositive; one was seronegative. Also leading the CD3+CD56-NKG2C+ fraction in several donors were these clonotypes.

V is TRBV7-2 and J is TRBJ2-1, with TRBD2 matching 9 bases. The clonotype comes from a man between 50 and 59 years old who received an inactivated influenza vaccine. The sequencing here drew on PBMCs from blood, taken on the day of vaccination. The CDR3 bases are TGTGCCAGCAGCACCCTAGCGGGATCCTACAATGAGCAGTTCTTC. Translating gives CASSTLAGSYNEQFF.